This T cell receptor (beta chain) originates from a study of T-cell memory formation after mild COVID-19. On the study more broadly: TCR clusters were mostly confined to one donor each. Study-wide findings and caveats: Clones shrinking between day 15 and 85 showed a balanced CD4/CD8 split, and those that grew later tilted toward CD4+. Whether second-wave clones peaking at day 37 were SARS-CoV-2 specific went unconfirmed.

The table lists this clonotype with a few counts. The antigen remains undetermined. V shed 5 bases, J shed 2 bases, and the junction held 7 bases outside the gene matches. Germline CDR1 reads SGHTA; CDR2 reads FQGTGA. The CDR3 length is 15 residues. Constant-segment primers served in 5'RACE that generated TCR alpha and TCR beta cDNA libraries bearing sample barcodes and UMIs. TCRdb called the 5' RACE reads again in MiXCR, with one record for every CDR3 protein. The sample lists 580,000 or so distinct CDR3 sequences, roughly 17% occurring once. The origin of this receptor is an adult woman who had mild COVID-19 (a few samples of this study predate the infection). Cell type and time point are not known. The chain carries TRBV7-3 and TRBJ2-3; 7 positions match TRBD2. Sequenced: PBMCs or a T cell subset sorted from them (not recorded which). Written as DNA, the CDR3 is TGTGCCAGCAGCCCCGGGACTATTGACACAGATACGCAGTATTTT. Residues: CASSPGTIDTDTQYF.